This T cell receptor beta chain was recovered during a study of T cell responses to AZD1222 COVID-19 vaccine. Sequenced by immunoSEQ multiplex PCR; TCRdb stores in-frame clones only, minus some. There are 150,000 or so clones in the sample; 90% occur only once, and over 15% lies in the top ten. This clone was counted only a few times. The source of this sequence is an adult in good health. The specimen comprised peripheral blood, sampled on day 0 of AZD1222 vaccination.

The DNA of the CDR3 is TGTGCCAGCAGCCAGGCCTGGGAGGGACAGGGATACGAGCAGTACTTC. It yields the protein CASSQAWEGQGYEQYF. The chain carries TRBV3-1 (or the pseudogene TRBV3-2) and TRBJ2-7, with TRBD1 identical over 9 bases. The V and J ends lost 3 bases and 4 bases, in that order; junction bases with no gene match: 10. The CDR3 contains 16 residues. Per germline, CDR1 LGHDT and CDR2 YNNKEL (reference sequence).